Presented here are 5 T cell receptor beta chains from one specimen sequenced in a study of cytomegalovirus exposure and HLA in healthy donors. TCRdb's copy holds only in-frame clones and misses some; the assay was immunoSEQ multiplex PCR. The sample carries about 160,000 clones, 95% to 96% recorded once. The sample comprised PBMCs. The receptors come from a woman between 18 and 29 years old in good health and CMV-seronegative.

This chain connects TRBV7-8 to TRBJ1-6; D ambiguous. The length of the CDR3 is 14 residues. Germline loops: CDR1 SGHVS, CDR2 FQNEAQ. The V gene lost 6 bases and the J gene lost 9 bases, with 15 bases spanning the gap. The CDR3 protein is CASREGSGVSPLHF. The CDR3 DNA sequence: TGTGCCAGCAGGGAAGGGTCCGGGGTTTCACCCCTCCACTTT.

The CDR3 DNA is TGTGCCAGCAACCTGGACTCAAACCCATATAATTCACCCCTCCACTTT. Translation: CASNLDSNPYNSPLHF. The chain links TRBV27 to TRBJ1-6; D gene uncertain. This CDR3 has 16 residues. Trimming removed 7 bases at V and 4 bases at J, with 17 bases between. Germline V lookup: CDR1 MNHEY, CDR2 SMNVEV (reference sequence).

This chain uses TRBV30 with TRBJ1-3; possible D gene TRBD1, 5 bases. CDR1 and CDR2 from the germline V gene are GTSNPN and SVGIG (reference sequence). The CDR3 consists of 14 residues. Trimming took off 5 bases at V and 4 bases at J, with 15 bases between the two ends. CDR3 in DNA: TGTGCCTGGGGCAGGGTTTCATCAGGAAACACCATATATTTT. Protein: CAWGRVSSGNTIYF.

The chain combines TRBV5-4 with TRBJ2-7, with D perhaps matching TRBD1 (6 bases). V lost 4 bases and J 5 bases, leaving 28 bases between the germline ends. Germline CDR1 and CDR2: SGHNT and YYREEE (reference sequence). The CDR3 has 18 residues. CDR3 coding DNA: TGTGCCAGCAGCCCCCGACCTCTAACAGGGTTTGGTACAGACGAGCAGTACTTC. The encoded protein is CASSPRPLTGFGTDEQYF.

CDR3 sequence (DNA): TGTGCCAGCTCACCCAGACGGGACAGGGTCCAAGAGACCCAGTACTTC. It encodes CASSPRRDRVQETQYF. This chain uses TRBV18 with TRBJ2-5, with 9 bases matching TRBD1. The V and J ends lost 3 bases and 1 base, in that order; junction bases with no gene match: 6. Germline assignment: CDR1 KGHSH and CDR2 LQKENI. The CDR3 has 16 residues.